This T cell receptor beta chain was identified during a study of Ad26.COV2.S vaccination and SARS-CoV-2 variants. Turning to the study itself: The trial was COV1001 and the donor's arm was Ad26.COV2.S. By the intramuscular route, Ad26.COV2.S was given once, or twice 56 days apart.

Specified treatment: about 20 received Ad26.COV2.S at low or high dose, single or two shots; 5 received placebo; per-sample allocation not given. Samples came from day 63 after the first vaccine or placebo injection. As regards this clone: The antigen is not known.

General study results and limits: Vaccinees reportedly had broad spike-specific CD8+ and CD4+ T cell responses. Vaccine and placebo recipients had similar non-spike TCR breadth.

Sequencing was performed with immunoSEQ multiplex PCR; in TCRdb, only in-frame clones are kept and a portion is missing. The top ten clones hold approximately 1.5% of a sample with about 680,000 clones, more than 80% of them seen once. Germline CDR1 is LNHDA and CDR2 is SQIVND (reference sequence). The CDR3 is 14 amino acids. Trimming took off 6 bases at V and 0 bases at J, with 9 bases between the two ends. V is TRBV19 and J is TRBJ2-4; the D is unclear. Here the sequenced sample was peripheral blood, taken in a trial of Ad26.COV2.S vaccine versus placebo. The TCR originated in a person aged 18 to 59 who received the Ad26.COV2.S COVID-19 vaccine or a placebo. CDR3 in DNA: TGTGCCAGTAGGCCGACGGGAGCCAAAAACATTCAGTACTTC. This gives the protein CASRPTGAKNIQYF.